This T cell receptor beta chain was retrieved from a study of cytotoxic CD8 clonotypes in ibrutinib-treated CLL (dated by TCRdb to about 2021). Describing the broader study: The cohort had over ten relapsed/refractory and around 16 treatment-naive patients; 17 to 18 were IGHV unmutated. Cryopreserved peripheral blood mononuclear cells were collected at three points: before therapy, at response, and at either sustained remission or disease progression. Response samples were taken after a median of approximately 13 months on treatment, ranging from about 6 to 36 months. Longitudinal samples were obtainable from about 30% of the roughly 90 participants in the trial. Responses were partial in around 25 patients and complete in 2; after median approximately 69 months follow-up, about 14 stayed in remission and some twelve progressed. On average, each sample yielded 270,000 or so productive templates and under 95,000 productive rearrangements.

The goal of deep resolution MiSeq sequencing was a depth between 1 in 1 million and 1 in 200,000 T cells, and coverage averaged 10x per clonotype. The immunoSEQ hsTCRB Kit was used to generate the TCR beta libraries. From the authors' description of their analysis: The data were analyzed with ImmunoSEQ Analyzer and ImmunoSEQ Data Assistant, and V, D and J gene assignments followed IMGT definitions. Clonality, with values ranging from 0 to 1, was calculated as one minus the normalized Shannon entropy of productive rearrangement frequencies. Only overrepresented clonotypes making up at least 0.05% of the repertoire of each patient were included in the public clonotype analysis. Fewer than 15 age-matched healthy donor repertoires from immuneACCESS served as clonality controls. TCRdb took over this immuneACCESS table, retaining in-frame rearrangements with V and J assigned. Such tables are incomplete; in checked studies, under half of the missing clones stem from an unresolved V gene, and the remainder is unexplained. That table is the source of V, J and clone size, and D and trimming were worked out from the DNA. Counted in this sample were about 76,000 clones; about 86% of them appeared once. In total, the top ten clones hold under 6% of the sample.

Summary of the overall study and its limitations: At baseline, clonality was higher than in age-matched healthy donors and showed a strong correlation with circulating CD8+ T-cell counts. At ibrutinib response clonality went up, during sustained remission it held steady, and at progression it dropped back toward baseline. Public clonotypes were found to be uncommon and were observed to contract or remain stable during treatment; the increase in clonality was shown to reflect expansion of private clonotypes at ibrutinib response. Lymph node repertoires were not examined, and the timing of sampling was not matched between patients in sustained remission and those whose disease progressed.

As for this clone: No cognate antigen has been identified for it. The sample holds no much larger clone one base away, and base qualities are not on file.

For TCR beta library preparation, around 2.1 micrograms of genomic DNA were extracted from the cryopreserved PBMCs. Longitudinal blood samples from CLL patients on ibrutinib monotherapy were analyzed using high-throughput TCR beta sequencing. The patients took part in an open-label, single-center phase 2 trial of ibrutinib monotherapy. The CDR3 numbers 16 residues from cysteine through phenylalanine. Only the CDR3 DNA is retained, 48 bases long and in frame from the first base. The germline V and J ends show losses of 1 base and 3 bases respectively, and no gene match explains 7 bases of the junction. Taken from the germline V gene, the CDR1 and CDR2 loops are MGHRA and YSYEKL.

Recombination joined TRBV4-1 with TRBJ2-7; the junction holds 9 bases that match TRBD1. This sequence was found in a human donor with chronic lymphocytic leukemia. Sequenced here: PBMCs, sampled before ibrutinib treatment. CDR3 loop: CASSQGHRGRLYEQYF. The nucleotide sequence is TGCGCCAGCAGCCAAGGACACAGGGGGCGGCTCTACGAGCAGTACTTC.